Sequencing of this T cell receptor (beta chain) was carried out in a study of blood T cells in healthy people across ages. The CDR3 spans 14 residues. With 5 bases removed from V and 5 bases from J, the gap between germline ends came to 15 bases. Germline assignment: CDR1 SGHTA and CDR2 FQGNSA. A J-beta primer mix and a sample-barcoded 5' primer were used in a second PCR of roughly 6 to 12 cycles. TCRdb fed the 5' RACE reads into MiXCR, producing one record per CDR3 protein. The data show about 1.8 million distinct CDR3 sequences, roughly 49% seen once. V is TRBV7-2 and J is TRBJ2-5; no firm D call. The specimen sequenced was blood. The origin of this receptor is a woman in her forties in good health. CDR3 nucleotides: TGTGCCAGCAGCCCCTCAGGCCCTCGGGAGACCCAGTACTTC. This encodes CASSPSGPRETQYF.